The rows below give T cell receptor beta chains drawn from one sample of a study of a mutant IDH1 vaccine in newly diagnosed glioma. TCRdb keeps only in-frame clones here, not all; method: immunoSEQ multiplex PCR. The data show roughly 16,000 clones, with more than 65% seen just once and more than 8.5% held by the top ten. The input for sequencing was PBMCs, taken from a glioma patient treated with radiotherapy, temozolomide or both. The receptors originated from a middle-aged man with glioma. CDR3s include the opening cysteine and the closing phenylalanine or tryptophan. D genes are given only for firm matches. Clone size is shown for a subset of rows, as once, few, many or a class of expanded clone.

D gene,J gene,V gene,clone size,CDR3 DNA,CDR3 protein
TRBD2,TRBJ2-1,TRBV7-7,.,TGTGCCAGCAGCTTAAGTTGGGGGGGAGACAATGAGCAGTTCTTC,CASSLSWGGDNEQFF
.,TRBJ1-2,TRBV7-9,.,TGTGCCAGCAGCTTGTCTCTACGGCGCGATGGCTACACCTTC,CASSLSLRRDGYTF
.,TRBJ1-5,TRBV7-8,once,TGTGCCAGCAGCTTTGGGGGGGGTCGTCAGCCCCAGCATTTT,CASSFGGGRQPQHF
TRBD1,TRBJ1-5,TRBV19,few,TGTGCCAGTAGGGGACAGGGCGGCAATCAGCCCCAGCATTTT,CASRGQGGNQPQHF
.,TRBJ1-5,TRBV6-5,.,TGTGCCAGCAGTTACTCGCGGGGGAGCAATCAGCCCCAGCATTTT,CASSYSRGSNQPQHF
.,TRBJ2-1,TRBV27,once,TGTGCCAGCAGGTCCGGCGGGGCCCTCTCCTACAATGAGCAGTTCTTC,CASRSGGALSYNEQFF
TRBD2,TRBJ2-5,TRBV30,once,TGTGCCTGGGACGGGAGCGGGGGCGGGGAGACCCAGTACTTC,CAWDGSGGGETQYF
.,TRBJ2-3,TRBV5-5,.,TGTGCCAGCAGCTTGGGAGGAACTGATACGCAGTATTTT,CASSLGGTDTQYF
TRBD2,TRBJ2-3,TRBV7-9,.,TGTGCCAGCAGCTTGGGCTTAGCGGGAGGTACAGATACGCAGTATTTT,CASSLGLAGGTDTQYF
.,TRBJ1-2,TRBV4-1,.,TGCGCCAGCAGCCAAGATCAGTACATCCCTGGCTACACCTTC,CASSQDQYIPGYTF
.,TRBJ2-5,TRBV5-8,.,TGTGCCAGCAGCCGGAAAAAGTGGACCCAAGAGACCCAGTACTTC,CASSRKKWTQETQYF
TRBD2,TRBJ2-1,TRBV29-1,.,TGCAGCGTTGAAATAGCGGGACGCTACAATGAGCAGTTCTTC,CSVEIAGRYNEQFF
TRBD2,TRBJ2-7,TRBV5-4,.,TGTGCCAGCAGCGGACTAGGCTACGAGCAGTACTTC,CASSGLGYEQYF
TRBD2,TRBJ2-7,TRBV7-2,.,TGTGCCAGCAGCTACAGCGGCGGGAGGAGATCCTACGAGCAGTACTTC,CASSYSGGRRSYEQYF
TRBD2,TRBJ2-3,TRBV15,.,TGTGCCACCAGCAGAAGGCTAGCGGTCACAGATACGCAGTATTTT,CATSRRLAVTDTQYF
TRBD2,TRBJ2-7,TRBV6-1,.,TGTGCCAGCAAATTAGCGGGAGGGCCCTCCGAGCAGTACTTC,CASKLAGGPSEQYF
.,TRBJ1-3,TRBV13,few,TGTGCCAGCAGCGGCGGGGGGACTGAGGGAAACACCATATATTTT,CASSGGGTEGNTIYF
.,TRBJ1-2,TRBV5-1,.,TGCGCCAGCCGCAGTGGGGGCTATGGCTACACCTTC,CASRSGGYGYTF
.,TRBJ2-3,TRBV5-1,.,TGCGCCAGCAGCTTGGGACACCGGGACACTAAGACAGATACGCAGTATTTT,CASSLGHRDTKTDTQYF
TRBD1,TRBJ1-2,TRBV13,.,TGTGCCAGCAGCCAAGGACAGGGAGCGATCGGCTACACCTTC,CASSQGQGAIGYTF
TRBD2,TRBJ2-5,TRBV7-9,few,TGTGCCAGCAGAACGACGGGACTAGGGGGGGAGACCCAGTACTTC,CASRTTGLGGETQYF
TRBD1,TRBJ1-2,TRBV29-1,.,TGCAGCGCCGTCGGACAGGCCAACTATGGCTACACCTTC,CSAVGQANYGYTF
.,TRBJ2-4,TRBV18,.,TGTGCCAGCTCATTCGACCCCATTTTAGCCAAAAACATTCAGTACTTC,CASSFDPILAKNIQYF
.,TRBJ1-2,TRBV6-5,.,TGTGCCAGCAGTAGATCCGGACAGACCAACTATGGCTACACCTTC,CASSRSGQTNYGYTF
TRBD2,TRBJ2-2,TRBV11-3,.,TGTGCCAGCAGCCGCCCCACTAGCGGGAGGTTTGAAGGGGAGCTGTTTTTT,CASSRPTSGRFEGELFF
TRBD1,TRBJ2-7,TRBV6-1,few,TGTGCCAGCAGTGAAGATGACAGGGTAGTCTACGAGCAGTACTTC,CASSEDDRVVYEQYF
TRBD1,TRBJ1-1,TRBV28,.,TGTGCCACCCTCGGGGACAGGGCCACTGAAGCTTTCTTT,CATLGDRATEAFF
.,TRBJ2-7,TRBV5-4,once,TGTGCCAGCAGTTCCAAGAGTAAGGAAGGAGAGTACTTC,CASSSKSKEGEYF
.,TRBJ2-1,TRBV11-1,.,TGTGCCAGCAGCGCTGCCGGACGGCACAATGAGCAGTTCTTC,CASSAAGRHNEQFF
.,TRBJ2-4,TRBV27,.,TGTGCCAGCAGTTTCGACAGTAGGGTGCTCATTCAGTACTTC,CASSFDSRVLIQYF
.,TRBJ2-6,TRBV5-5,.,TGTGCCAGCAGCTTGTTGCGGGCAGGCAGCTCTGGGGCCAACGTCCTGACTTTC,CASSLLRAGSSGANVLTF
TRBD2,TRBJ2-1,TRBV7-2,.,TGTGCCAGCAGCCCGGGACTAGCGGGAGTCAATGAGCAGTTCTTC,CASSPGLAGVNEQFF
.,TRBJ2-3,TRBV15,.,TGTGCCACCAGTACCACGGCGGGGGCCACAGATACGCAGTATTTT,CATSTTAGATDTQYF
.,TRBJ1-1,TRBV11-2,.,TGTGCCAGCAGCCAGATGGGGAGTGTGAACACTGAAGCTTTCTTT,CASSQMGSVNTEAFF
.,TRBJ2-1,TRBV6-6,.,TGTGCCAGCAGTTACCCTTCAGGTAACAATGAGCAGTTCTTC,CASSYPSGNNEQFF
.,TRBJ2-4,TRBV19,.,TGTGCCAGCAGTGGGGTGGGGCTAAGAAACATTCAGTACTTC,CASSGVGLRNIQYF
.,TRBJ2-5,TRBV5-4,.,TGTGCCAGCAGACCTGACAGGTACCAAGAGACCCAGTACTTC,CASRPDRYQETQYF
TRBD2,TRBJ2-3,TRBV5-5,.,TGTGCCAGCAGCTCCTCCGGACTAGCGGGAGTACAGTATTTT,CASSSSGLAGVQYF
.,TRBJ2-1,TRBV6-6,.,TGTGCCAGCAGCCCCCCGGGGCCGGATGAGCAGTTCTTC,CASSPPGPDEQFF
TRBD1,TRBJ2-2,TRBV6-5,few,TGTGCCAGCAACAGGGGGGAAGCCGGGGAGCTGTTTTTT,CASNRGEAGELFF
.,TRBJ1-1,TRBV5-4,few,TGTGCCAGCAGCTTCGCGGTAGGGAACACTGAAGCTTTCTTT,CASSFAVGNTEAFF
.,TRBJ2-2,TRBV10-3,.,TGTGCCATCAGTGTGGAATCGGGCACCGGGGAGCTGTTTTTT,CAISVESGTGELFF
.,TRBJ2-1,TRBV5-1,.,TGCGCCAGCAGTCCTGGGAGGTGGGGATTGACTGCCTACAATGAGCAGTTCTTC,CASSPGRWGLTAYNEQFF
TRBD1,TRBJ2-1,TRBV6-5,.,TGTGCCAGCAGTTACTTTTCCGGACAGGGAATCGGTGAGCAGTTCTTC,CASSYFSGQGIGEQFF
TRBD1,TRBJ2-6,TRBV7-9,medium-sized,TGTGCCAGCAGCTCGACAGGGCTTACCCTCTCTGGGGCCAACGTCCTGACTTTC,CASSSTGLTLSGANVLTF
.,TRBJ2-7,TRBV10-1,few,TGCGCCAGCAGTGAGTACTCGGGGGAGCAGTACTTC,CASSEYSGEQYF
.,TRBJ2-3,TRBV7-2,.,TGTGCCAGCAGCTTAGTCTCGTCCACAGATACGCAGTATTTT,CASSLVSSTDTQYF
TRBD2,TRBJ2-3,TRBV28,.,TGTGCCAGCAGGACTACTAGCGGGAGCGGAACAGATACGCAGTATTTT,CASRTTSGSGTDTQYF
.,TRBJ1-1,TRBV9,.,TGTGCCAGCAGCGCTGTAATGGAAGCTTTCTTT,CASSAVMEAFF
.,TRBJ2-7,TRBV5-4,.,TGTGCCAGCAGCGGAGGGACAGTCTCATCCTACGAGCAGTACTTC,CASSGGTVSSYEQYF
.,TRBJ2-3,TRBV7-8,.,TGTGCCAGCAGCTCGCTGGGCGGCAGTTCAGCAGATACGCAGTATTTT,CASSSLGGSSADTQYF
TRBD1,TRBJ2-7,TRBV4-2,.,TGTGCCAGCAGCCAAGACCTTGGGGACAGCTCCTACGAGCAGTACTTC,CASSQDLGDSSYEQYF